The 7 T cell receptor beta chains below come from one sample, sequenced in a study of OX40 agonist ivuxolimab in advanced cancers. The library was built by means of the immunoSEQ multiplex PCR assay. This immuneACCESS table, as held by TCRdb, lists in-frame sequences with V and J called but not all clones. Of the missing ones, under half trace to an unresolved V gene in checked studies; the others have no known cause. Present in this sample are around 79,000 clones, under 95% of which were seen just once. The ten biggest clones cover under 10% of the sample. Sequences were derived from CD4+ or CD8+ T cells sorted from blood, sampled in a trial of the OX40 agonist ivuxolimab. The origin of the receptors is an adult with an advanced solid tumor such as melanoma, head and neck, liver or kidney cancer.

This clone was seen only once. The chain uses TRBV10-3 and TRBJ2-2; TRBD2 matches 11 bases. After removal of 3 bases from V and 4 bases from J, the junction contained 4 bases not matched to a gene. Germline CDR1 reads ENHRY; CDR2 reads SYGVKD. The CDR3 runs to 16 residues. The CDR3 DNA follows: TGTGCCATCAGTGATGGGCTAGCGGGGGGCACCGGGGAGCTGTTTTTT. The encoded protein is CAISDGLAGGTGELFF.

The chain employs TRBV7-9 and TRBJ1-2; D remains ambiguous. V lost 5 bases and J lost 0, with 16 bases in between. This CDR3 contains 16 residues. Germline V gene lookup returns CDR1 SEHNR and CDR2 FQNEAQ (reference sequence). The CDR3 DNA is TGTGCCAGCAGCCCCCCCGGACCAGCCGCTAACTATGGCTACACCTTC. Its translation is CASSPPGPAANYGYTF.

The rearrangement links TRBV4-1 to TRBJ1-1; D gene ambiguous. Between the trimmed V and J ends, which lost 2 bases and 0 bases, there was a span of 7 bases. Germline V lookup: CDR1 MGHRA, CDR2 YSYEKL. The CDR3 totals 14 residues. In DNA form, the CDR3 reads TGCGCCAGCAGCCAAAGCTCTCTGAACACTGAAGCTTTCTTT. It yields the protein CASSQSSLNTEAFF.

V gene TRBV27 combines with J gene TRBJ2-7; D unresolved. This CDR3 comprises 13 residues. Trimming pared 3 bases from V and 2 bases from J, leaving 8 bases between. Per the germline V gene, CDR1 is MNHEY and CDR2 is SMNVEV (reference sequence). The CDR3 nucleotides are TGTGCCAGCAGTTTCAACGGAGCCTACGAGCAGTACTTC. It codes for CASSFNGAYEQYF.

V usage is TRBV7-9 and J usage is TRBJ2-1, with 8 bases matching TRBD1. V shed 5 bases and J 2 bases; nucleotides not matched to a gene: 2. Germline V CDR1 and CDR2: SEHNR, FQNEAQ (reference sequence). The CDR3 sequence is 14 residues long. CDR3 in amino acids: CASSGQGPYNEQFF. CDR3 in DNA: TGTGCCAGCAGCGGACAGGGTCCCTACAATGAGCAGTTCTTC. Full variable domain (rest looked up from reference TRBV7-9 and TRBJ2-1): DTGVSQNPRHKITKRGQNVTFRCDPISEHNRLYWYRQTLGQGPEFLTYFQNEAQLEKSRLLSDRFSAERPKGSFSTLEIQRTEQGDSAMYLCASSGQGPYNEQFFGPGTRLTVL.

V and J are TRBV4-1 and TRBJ1-2, with D possibly TRBD1 on 5 matching bases. The V gene's germline CDR1 is MGHRA and CDR2 YSYEKL. V was clipped by 0 bases and J by 3 bases, with 17 bases between them. This CDR3 contains 17 residues. CDR3 sequence reads: CASSQDLRGELDYGYTF. DNA of the CDR3: TGCGCCAGCAGCCAAGATCTAAGAGGGGAGCTAGACTATGGCTACACCTTC.

The gene calls are TRBV4-3 and TRBJ2-7; tentatively, D is TRBD1 (5 bases). The germline CDR1 and CDR2 sequences are LGHNA and YSLEER. The CDR3 sequence is 16 residues long. V lost 0 bases and J 3 bases, leaving 15 bases between the germline ends. DNA for the CDR3: TGCGCCAGCAGCCAAGATTATCCCCAGCAGGGCTACGAGCAGTACTTC. Protein product: CASSQDYPQQGYEQYF.